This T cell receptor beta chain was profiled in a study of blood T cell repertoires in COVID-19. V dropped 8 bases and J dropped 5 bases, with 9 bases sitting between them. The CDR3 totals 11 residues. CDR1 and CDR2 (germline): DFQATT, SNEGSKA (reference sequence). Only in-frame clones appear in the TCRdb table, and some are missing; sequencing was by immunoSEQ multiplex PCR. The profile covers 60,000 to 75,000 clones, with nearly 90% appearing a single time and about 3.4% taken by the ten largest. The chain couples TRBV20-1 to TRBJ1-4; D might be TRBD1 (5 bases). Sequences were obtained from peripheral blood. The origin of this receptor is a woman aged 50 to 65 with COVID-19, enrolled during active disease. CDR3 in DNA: TGCAGTTATGCAGGGAATGAAAAACTGTTTTTT. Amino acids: CSYAGNEKLFF.